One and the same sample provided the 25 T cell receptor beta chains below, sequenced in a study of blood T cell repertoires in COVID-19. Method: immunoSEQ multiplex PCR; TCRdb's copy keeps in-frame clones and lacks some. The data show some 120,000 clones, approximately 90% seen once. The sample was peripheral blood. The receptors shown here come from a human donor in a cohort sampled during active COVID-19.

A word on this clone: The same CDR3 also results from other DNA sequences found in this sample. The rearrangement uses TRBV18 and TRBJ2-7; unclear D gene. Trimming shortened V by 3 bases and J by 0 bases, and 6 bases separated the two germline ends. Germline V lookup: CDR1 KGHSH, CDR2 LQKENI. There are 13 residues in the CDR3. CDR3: CASSPPSSYEQYF. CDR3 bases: TGTGCCAGCTCACCCCCCAGCTCCTACGAGCAGTACTTC.

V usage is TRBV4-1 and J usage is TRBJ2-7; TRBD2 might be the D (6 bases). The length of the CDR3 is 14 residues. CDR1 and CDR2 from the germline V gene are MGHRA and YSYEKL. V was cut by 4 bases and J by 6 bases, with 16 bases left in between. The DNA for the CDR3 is TGCGCCAGCAGCCCAGGAGAGGGGACTGGCGAGCAGTACTTC. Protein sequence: CASSPGEGTGEQYF.

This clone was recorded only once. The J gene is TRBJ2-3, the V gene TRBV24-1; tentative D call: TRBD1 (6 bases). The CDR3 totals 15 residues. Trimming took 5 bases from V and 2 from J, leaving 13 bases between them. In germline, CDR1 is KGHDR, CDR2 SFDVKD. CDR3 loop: CATSGGRGNTDTQYF. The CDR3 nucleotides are TGTGCCACCAGTGGAGGCAGGGGCAACACAGATACGCAGTATTTT.

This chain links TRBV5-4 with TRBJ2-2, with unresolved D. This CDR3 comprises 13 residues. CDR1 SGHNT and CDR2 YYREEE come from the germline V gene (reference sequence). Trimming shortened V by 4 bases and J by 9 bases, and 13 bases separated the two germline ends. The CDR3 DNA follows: TGTGCCAGCAGCACCCCGGTGACTCGGGAGCTGTTTTTT. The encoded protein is CASSTPVTRELFF.

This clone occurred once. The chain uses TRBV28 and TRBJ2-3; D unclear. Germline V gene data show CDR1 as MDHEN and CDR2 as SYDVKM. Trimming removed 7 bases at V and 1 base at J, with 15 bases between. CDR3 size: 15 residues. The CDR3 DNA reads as TGTGCCAGCACCACTCGAGCTCGTGGCACAGATACGCAGTATTTT. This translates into CASTTRARGTDTQYF.

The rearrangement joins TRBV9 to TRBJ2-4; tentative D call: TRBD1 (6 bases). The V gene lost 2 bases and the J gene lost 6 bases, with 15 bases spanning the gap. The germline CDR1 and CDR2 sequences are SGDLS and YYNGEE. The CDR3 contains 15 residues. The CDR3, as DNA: TGTGCCAGCAGCGTCCTGCCAGGGGTGGGAAACATTCAGTACTTC. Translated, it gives CASSVLPGVGNIQYF.

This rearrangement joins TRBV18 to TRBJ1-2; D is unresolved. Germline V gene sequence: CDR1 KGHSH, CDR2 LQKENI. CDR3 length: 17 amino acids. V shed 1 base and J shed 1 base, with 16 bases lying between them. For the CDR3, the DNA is TGTGCCAGCTCACCACTTCCCCAGGCCGAAGTTAACTATGGCTACACCTTC. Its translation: CASSPLPQAEVNYGYTF.

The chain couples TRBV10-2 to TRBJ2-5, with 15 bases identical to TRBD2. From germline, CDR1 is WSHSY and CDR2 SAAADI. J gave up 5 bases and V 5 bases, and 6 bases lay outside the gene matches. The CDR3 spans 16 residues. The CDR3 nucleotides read TGCGCCAGCAGTAGGACTAGCGGGGGGGCTAGGGAGACCCAGTACTTC. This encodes CASSRTSGGARETQYF.

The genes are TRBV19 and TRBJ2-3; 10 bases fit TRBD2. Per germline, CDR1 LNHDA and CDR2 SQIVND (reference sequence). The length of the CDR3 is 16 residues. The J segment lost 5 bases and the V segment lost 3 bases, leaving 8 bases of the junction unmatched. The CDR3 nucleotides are TGTGCCAGTAGTATGGGGCTAGCGGGGGTACGAGATACGCAGTATTTT. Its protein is CASSMGLAGVRDTQYF.

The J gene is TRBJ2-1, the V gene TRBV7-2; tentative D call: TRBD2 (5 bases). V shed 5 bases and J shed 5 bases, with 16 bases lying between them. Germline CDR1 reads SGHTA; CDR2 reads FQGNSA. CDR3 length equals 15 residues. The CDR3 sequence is CASSPDGREDNEQFF. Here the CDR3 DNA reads TGTGCCAGCAGCCCTGACGGACGGGAAGACAATGAGCAGTTCTTC.

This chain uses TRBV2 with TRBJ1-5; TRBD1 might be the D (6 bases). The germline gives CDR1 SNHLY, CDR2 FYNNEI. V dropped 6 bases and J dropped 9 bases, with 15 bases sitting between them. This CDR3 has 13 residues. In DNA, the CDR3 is TGTGCCAGCAGCTCAAACAGGGAACCGCCCCAGCATTTT. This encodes CASSSNREPPQHF.

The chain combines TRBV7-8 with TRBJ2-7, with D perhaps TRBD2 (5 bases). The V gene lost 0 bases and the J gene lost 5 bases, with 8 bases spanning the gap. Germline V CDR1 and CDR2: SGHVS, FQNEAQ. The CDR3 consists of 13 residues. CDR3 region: CASSLALGDEQYF. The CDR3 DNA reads TGTGCCAGCAGCTTAGCGCTCGGGGACGAGCAGTACTTC.

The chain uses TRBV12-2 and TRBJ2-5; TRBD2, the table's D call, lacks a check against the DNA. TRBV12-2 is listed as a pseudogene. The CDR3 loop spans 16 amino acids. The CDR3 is CASRLGVGGAKETQYF. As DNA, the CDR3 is TGTGCAAGTCGCTTGGGAGTCGGGGGGGCAAAAGAGACCCAGTACTTC.

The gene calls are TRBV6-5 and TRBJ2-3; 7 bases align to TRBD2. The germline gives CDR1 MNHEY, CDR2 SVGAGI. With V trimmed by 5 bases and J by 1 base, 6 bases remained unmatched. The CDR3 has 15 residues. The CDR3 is CASSRRGVGTDTQYF. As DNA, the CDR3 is TGTGCCAGCAGTCGACGGGGGGTAGGCACAGATACGCAGTATTTT.

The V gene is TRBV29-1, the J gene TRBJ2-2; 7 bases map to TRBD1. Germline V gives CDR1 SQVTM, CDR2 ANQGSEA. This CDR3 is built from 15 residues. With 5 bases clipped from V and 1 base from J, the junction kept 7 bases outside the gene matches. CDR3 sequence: CSVPQGTENTGELFF. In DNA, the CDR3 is TGCAGCGTTCCACAGGGGACAGAGAACACCGGGGAGCTGTTTTTT.

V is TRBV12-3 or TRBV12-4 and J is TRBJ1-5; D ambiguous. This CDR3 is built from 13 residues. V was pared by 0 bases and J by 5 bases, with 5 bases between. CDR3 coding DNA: TGTGCCAGCAGTTTAGCTCGGGATCAGCCCCAGCATTTT. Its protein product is CASSLARDQPQHF.

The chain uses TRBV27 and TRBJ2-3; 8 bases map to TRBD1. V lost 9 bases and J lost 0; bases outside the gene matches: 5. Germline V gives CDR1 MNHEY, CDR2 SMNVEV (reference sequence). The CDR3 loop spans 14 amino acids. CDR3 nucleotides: TGTGCCAGTTGCAGGGACAGGAGCACAGATACGCAGTATTTT. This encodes CASCRDRSTDTQYF.

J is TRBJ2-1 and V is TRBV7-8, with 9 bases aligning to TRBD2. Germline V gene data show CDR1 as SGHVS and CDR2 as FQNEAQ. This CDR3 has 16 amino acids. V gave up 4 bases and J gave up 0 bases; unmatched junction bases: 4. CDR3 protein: CASSSSGGTSYNEQFF. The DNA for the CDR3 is TGTGCCAGCAGCTCAAGCGGGGGGACCTCCTACAATGAGCAGTTCTTC.

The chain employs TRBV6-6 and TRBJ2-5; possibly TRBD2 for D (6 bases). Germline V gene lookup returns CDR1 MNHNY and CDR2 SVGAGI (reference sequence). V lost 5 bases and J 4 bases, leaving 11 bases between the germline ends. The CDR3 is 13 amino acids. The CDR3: CASSAGLLETQYF. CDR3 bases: TGTGCCAGCAGTGCGGGACTCCTAGAGACCCAGTACTTC.

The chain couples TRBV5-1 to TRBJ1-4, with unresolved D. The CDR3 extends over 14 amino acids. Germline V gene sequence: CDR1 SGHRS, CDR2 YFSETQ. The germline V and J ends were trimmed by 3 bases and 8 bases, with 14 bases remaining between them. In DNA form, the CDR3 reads TGCGCCAGCAGCTCTGGACTGGAAAGGGAAAAACTGTTTTTT. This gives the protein CASSSGLEREKLFF.

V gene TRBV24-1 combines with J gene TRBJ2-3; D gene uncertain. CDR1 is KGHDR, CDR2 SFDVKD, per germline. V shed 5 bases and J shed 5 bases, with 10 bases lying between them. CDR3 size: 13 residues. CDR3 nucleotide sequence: TGTGCCACCAGTGCCCCTCGAGGAGATACGCAGTATTTT. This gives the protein CATSAPRGDTQYF.

CDR3 sequence (DNA): TGTGCCAGCAGCTTAGGTAGAGGGGGCATGGAGACCCAGTACTTC. This codes for CASSLGRGGMETQYF. V gene TRBV11-1 combines with J gene TRBJ2-5; TRBD1 matches 7 bases. The germline CDR1 and CDR2 sequences are SGHAT and FQDESV (reference sequence). The CDR3 is made up of 15 amino acids. Trimming cost V 1 base and J 5 bases; bases outside gene matches: 7.

CDR3 nucleotide sequence: TGTGCCAGGGGTGCCCGGCCGGGAGAGCAGTTCTTC. It yields the protein CARGARPGEQFF. V usage is TRBV21-1 and J usage is TRBJ2-1; the table assigns TRBD2, which was not confirmed against the DNA. TRBV21-1 is an annotated pseudogene. CDR3 length: 12 residues.

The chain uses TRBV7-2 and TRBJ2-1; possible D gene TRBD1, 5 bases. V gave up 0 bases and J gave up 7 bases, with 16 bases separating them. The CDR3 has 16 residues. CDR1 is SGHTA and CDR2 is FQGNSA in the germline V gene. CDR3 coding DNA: TGTGCCAGCAGCTTAGCGCTTAGGGGCCCGAGGAATGAGCAGTTCTTC. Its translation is CASSLALRGPRNEQFF.

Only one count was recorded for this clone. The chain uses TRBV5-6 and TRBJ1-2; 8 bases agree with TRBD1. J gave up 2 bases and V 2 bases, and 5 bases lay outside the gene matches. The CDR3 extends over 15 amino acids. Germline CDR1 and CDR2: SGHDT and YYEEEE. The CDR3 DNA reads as TGTGCCAGCAGCTTCCGACAGGGGTACAACTATGGCTACACCTTC. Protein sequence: CASSFRQGYNYGYTF.